Below, one T cell receptor beta chain is given with its context. Antigen specificity is unknown. These data originate in a study of cytomegalovirus exposure and HLA in healthy donors. Overall study: The same platform was used for the 110 or so validation repertoires as for the 666 first-cohort repertoires, as reported in a later analysis. Points from the study as a whole: A list of roughly 180 TCR beta chains associated with cytomegalovirus was given.

Sequenced by immunoSEQ multiplex PCR; TCRdb stores in-frame clones only, minus some. The sample has about 54,000 clones, approximately 90% seen once. V lost 0 bases and J lost 2, with 13 bases in between. CDR3 length: 17 amino acids. Germline V gives CDR1 MGHRA, CDR2 YSYEKL. The genes are TRBV4-1 and TRBJ1-4; maybe TRBD1 (6 bases). The source of this sequence is a woman aged 18-29 years in good health and CMV-seropositive. What was sequenced was PBMCs. The CDR3 protein is CASSQEPFQGTNEKLFF. The CDR3 DNA reads as TGCGCCAGCAGCCAAGAACCATTCCAGGGGACTAATGAAAAACTGTTTTTT.